Shown below are 23 T cell receptor beta chains from a single sample sequenced in a study of cytomegalovirus exposure and HLA in healthy donors. Generated by immunoSEQ multiplex PCR, the TCRdb table keeps only in-frame clones and is missing some. This table has roughly 120,000 clones, approximately 88% appearing once. Sequences were obtained from PBMCs. These receptors came from a young man in good health and CMV-seronegative.

V is TRBV14 and J is TRBJ2-5; 8 nucleotides align to TRBD2. The CDR3 covers 17 residues. Trimming took 1 base from V and 7 from J; bases not matched to a gene: 14. CDR1 is SGHDN and CDR2 is FVKESK in the germline V gene. CDR3 in amino acids: CASSQVVGTSVFGTQYF. Here the CDR3 DNA reads TGTGCCAGCAGCCAAGTTGTAGGGACTAGTGTTTTTGGGACCCAGTACTTC.

The CDR3 bases are TGTGCCAGCAGCAGAGCGGGGAGCACTAGCACAGATACGCAGTATTTT. It encodes CASSRAGSTSTDTQYF. The genes are TRBV5-8 and TRBJ2-3; 7 nucleotides align to TRBD2. The CDR3 is 16 amino acids. Germline values: CDR1 SGHTS, CDR2 YDEGEE. V was pared by 4 bases and J by 0 bases, with 8 bases of the junction left unmatched. Supplemented by reference TRBV5-8 and TRBJ2-3, the full variable domain reads EAGVTQSPTHLIKTRGQQATLRCSPISGHTSVYWYQQALGLGLQFLLWYDEGEERNRGNFPPRFSGRQFPNYSSELNVNALELEDSALYLCASSRAGSTSTDTQYFGPGTRLTVL.

The chain couples TRBV28 to TRBJ2-1; D not certain. Germline CDR1 MDHEN, CDR2 SYDVKM. The CDR3 consists of 11 residues. The V end was cut by 4 bases, the J end by 6 bases, with 4 bases between. CDR3 sequence reads: CASSYFNEQFF. Here the CDR3 DNA reads TGTGCCAGCAGTTACTTCAATGAGCAGTTCTTC.

CDR3 nucleotides: TGCAGCGGCTCCGGGACTGCGGGTCCTGAGTTGCGGAATGAGCAGTTCTTC. This translates into CSGSGTAGPELRNEQFF. The chain is built from TRBV29-1 and TRBJ2-1; a possible D gene is TRBD2 (6 bases). The CDR3 spans 17 residues. CDR1 is SQVTM, CDR2 ANQGSEA, per germline. Trimming stripped 7 bases from V and 7 bases from J, with 29 bases between.

The rearrangement links TRBV4-1 to TRBJ1-4, with TRBD1 as a possible D gene (5 bases). CDR1 and CDR2 (germline): MGHRA, YSYEKL. The V end was cut by 4 bases, the J end by 2 bases, with 8 bases between. This CDR3 comprises 14 residues. The CDR3 region is CASSLQGTNEKLFF. The CDR3 DNA is TGCGCCAGCAGCCTGCAGGGCACTAATGAAAAACTGTTTTTT.

This clone was observed a handful of times. The chain couples TRBV7-9 to TRBJ2-2; D not certain. The CDR3 runs to 13 residues. Germline V gives CDR1 SEHNR, CDR2 FQNEAQ (reference sequence). V dropped 5 bases and J dropped 4 bases, with 8 bases sitting between them. The CDR3 DNA reads as TGTGCCAGCAGCGCTCCGGTCACCGGGGAGCTGTTTTTT. Its protein product is CASSAPVTGELFF.

The chain carries TRBV2 and TRBJ2-7, with TRBD2 matching over 10 bases. This CDR3 comprises 17 residues. Germline-derived CDR1 and CDR2 are SNHLY and FYNNEI. The J segment lost 1 base and the V segment lost 1 base, leaving 7 bases of the junction unmatched. Written as DNA, the CDR3 is TGTGCCAGCAGTGAAGTGGGGCTAGCGGGAGAGTCCTACGAGCAGTACTTC. It is translated as CASSEVGLAGESYEQYF.

The gene calls are TRBV27 and TRBJ1-3; D gene unclear. The CDR3 sequence is 15 residues long. Per germline, CDR1 MNHEY and CDR2 SMNVEV (reference sequence). V dropped 5 bases and J dropped 1 base, with 12 bases sitting between them. CDR3 coding DNA: TGTGCCAGCAGTCTGGACTCGGAATCTGGAAACACCATATATTTT. Translating it yields CASSLDSESGNTIYF.

J is TRBJ1-5 and V is TRBV27; the match to TRBD1 covers 7 bases. J was trimmed by 2 bases and V by 6 bases; bases with no gene match: 7. This CDR3 has 15 residues. Looked up from germline, CDR1 is MNHEY and CDR2 is SMNVEV (reference sequence). The CDR3 DNA follows: TGTGCCAGCAGCAGAGACAGGGTGGGCAATCAGCCCCAGCATTTT. Translated, it gives CASSRDRVGNQPQHF.

The chain combines TRBV5-1 with TRBJ2-2; D is undetermined. The CDR3 is made up of 16 amino acids. V was shortened by 7 bases and J by 0 bases, with 16 bases between the two germline ends. Per the germline V gene, CDR1 is SGHRS and CDR2 is YFSETQ. The CDR3 sequence: CASALTLGSNTGELFF. DNA of the CDR3: TGCGCCAGCGCCCTAACCCTAGGCTCGAACACCGGGGAGCTGTTTTTT.

The V gene is TRBV7-9, the J gene TRBJ1-4; a possible D gene is TRBD1 (6 bases). V lost 6 bases, J lost 4 bases, and 12 bases lay in between. Germline CDR1 reads SEHNR; CDR2 reads FQNEAQ (reference sequence). The CDR3 spans 14 residues. The CDR3 is CASSSVRGNEKLFF. CDR3 DNA sequence: TGTGCCAGCAGTTCTGTCAGGGGTAATGAAAAACTGTTTTTT. Based on the CDR3 plus reference TRBV7-9 and TRBJ1-4, the full variable domain is DTGVSQNPRHKITKRGQNVTFRCDPISEHNRLYWYRQTLGQGPEFLTYFQNEAQLEKSRLLSDRFSAERPKGSFSTLEIQRTEQGDSAMYLCASSSVRGNEKLFFGSGTQLSVL.

V gene TRBV6-5 combines with J gene TRBJ1-2; unclear D gene. Trimming shortened V by 0 bases and J by 8 bases, and 13 bases separated the two germline ends. CDR1 is MNHEY, CDR2 SVGAGI, per germline. The CDR3 sequence is 14 residues long. The chain's CDR3 is CASSYSSGHVGYTF. The CDR3 DNA sequence: TGTGCCAGCAGTTACTCGTCAGGCCATGTAGGCTACACCTTC.

This clone appeared a few times. The J gene is TRBJ2-1, the V gene TRBV11-2, with 14 bases fitting TRBD2. The germline gives CDR1 SGHAT, CDR2 FQNNGV. The CDR3 spans 18 residues. The V segment lost 3 bases and the J segment 4 bases; nucleotides outside the gene matches: 8. The CDR3, as DNA: TGTGCCAGCAGCTTGGGACTAGCGGGAGTGAGGGAATACAATGAGCAGTTCTTC. Amino acid sequence: CASSLGLAGVREYNEQFF.

The chain uses TRBV11-2 and TRBJ1-4; possible D gene TRBD1, 5 bases. CDR3 length: 14 residues. Germline V CDR1 and CDR2: SGHAT, FQNNGV. V was shortened by 3 bases and J by 7 bases, with 12 bases between the two germline ends. CDR3 residues: CASSFWEGREKLFF. CDR3 in DNA: TGTGCCAGCAGCTTTTGGGAGGGGCGTGAAAAACTGTTTTTT. The entire variable domain, with the rest obtained from reference TRBV11-2 and TRBJ1-4, is as follows: EAGVAQSPRYKIIEKRQSVAFWCNPISGHATLYWYQQILGQGPKLLIQFQNNGVVDDSQLPKDRFSAERLKGVDSTLKIQPAKLEDSAVYLCASSFWEGREKLFFGSGTQLSVL.

The J gene is TRBJ2-3, the V gene TRBV25-1; 7 positions agree with TRBD2. Germline values: CDR1 MGHDK, CDR2 SYGVNS. The CDR3 sequence is 17 residues long. V dropped 0 bases and J dropped 2; count of bases not matched to a gene: 8. The CDR3 DNA follows: TGTGCCAGCAGTGAATATAGGGCTAGCGGACACACAGATACGCAGTATTTT. This sequence encodes CASSEYRASGHTDTQYF.

This chain joins TRBV28 and TRBJ1-2, with 7 bases that match TRBD1. The germline gives CDR1 MDHEN, CDR2 SYDVKM. This CDR3 region has 13 residues. V trimming: 10 bases; J trimming: 2 bases; junction bases outside the gene matches: 7. Here the CDR3 reads CATATTGNYGYTF. CDR3 sequence (DNA): TGTGCCACCGCCACGACAGGGAACTATGGCTACACCTTC.

The chain recombines TRBV20-1 with TRBJ1-1; tentative D call: TRBD1 (6 bases). Germline V gene data show CDR1 as DFQATT and CDR2 as SNEGSKA (reference sequence). Trimming left V 0 bases short and J 11 bases short, with 10 bases between. The CDR3 has 11 residues. The CDR3, as DNA: TGCAGTGCTAGAGATAAAGGGGGTGCTTTCTTT. Protein: CSARDKGGAFF.

In DNA, the CDR3 is TGTGCCAGCAAGTTACTAGCGGATACCCAAGAGACCCAGTACTTC. It yields the protein CASKLLADTQETQYF. This chain links TRBV27 with TRBJ2-5; the match to TRBD2 covers 8 bases. Germline V lookup: CDR1 MNHEY, CDR2 SMNVEV (reference sequence). The CDR3 consists of 15 residues. J was trimmed by 1 base and V by 7 bases; bases with no gene match: 8.

The chain uses TRBV27 and TRBJ1-6; 10 bases are a match to TRBD1. In germline, CDR1 is MNHEY, CDR2 SMNVEV (reference sequence). V shed 5 bases, J shed 7 bases, and the junction held 5 bases outside the gene matches. The CDR3 sequence is 15 residues long. CDR3 nucleotide sequence: TGTGCCAGCAGTCCGTGGGACAGGGGCAATTCACCCCTCCACTTT. Protein: CASSPWDRGNSPLHF.

The chain uses TRBV6-5 and TRBJ2-7; TRBD1 matches at 8 bases. The CDR3 runs to 16 residues. V lost 0 bases, J lost 4 bases, and 8 bases stayed unmatched. Germline CDR1 is MNHEY and CDR2 is SVGAGI. The CDR3 DNA is TGTGCCAGCAGTTACTCCCTCCGGGACAGGTTATACGAGCAGTACTTC. It specifies CASSYSLRDRLYEQYF.

The gene calls are TRBV6-1 and TRBJ1-2; TRBD1 aligns across 9 bases. With 6 bases clipped from V and 3 bases from J, the junction kept 8 bases outside the gene matches. The CDR3 is 15 amino acids. The germline V gene encodes CDR1 MNHNS and CDR2 SASEGT. The CDR3 bases are TGTGCCAGCAGGGTACAGGGGGCCCTTGACTATGGCTACACCTTC. Amino acids: CASRVQGALDYGYTF.

The chain employs TRBV19 and TRBJ1-1; a possible D gene is TRBD1 (6 bases). V gave up 7 bases and J gave up 4 bases, with 13 bases separating them. This CDR3 has 13 residues. The germline V gene has CDR1 LNHDA and CDR2 SQIVND (reference sequence). The CDR3 spells CASTAQGGTEAFF. The CDR3 region has the DNA TGTGCCAGTACTGCACAGGGCGGCACTGAAGCTTTCTTT.

This clone appeared once. The genes are TRBV6-1 and TRBJ2-1; tentative D call: TRBD2 (6 bases). The CDR3 contains 14 residues. The V end was cut by 5 bases, the J end by 2 bases, with 10 bases between. Germline CDR1 MNHNS, CDR2 SASEGT. The CDR3 nucleotides are TGTGCCAGCAGTCGGGAGAGCCCCTACAATGAGCAGTTCTTC. This translates into CASSRESPYNEQFF.